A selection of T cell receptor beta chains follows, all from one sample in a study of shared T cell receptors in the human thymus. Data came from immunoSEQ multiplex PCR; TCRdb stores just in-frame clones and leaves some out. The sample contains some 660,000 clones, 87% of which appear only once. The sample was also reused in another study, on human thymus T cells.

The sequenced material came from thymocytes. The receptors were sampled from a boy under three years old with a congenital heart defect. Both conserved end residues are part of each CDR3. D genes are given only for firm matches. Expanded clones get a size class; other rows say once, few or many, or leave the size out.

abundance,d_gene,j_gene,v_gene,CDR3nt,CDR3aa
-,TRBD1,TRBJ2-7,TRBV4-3,TGCGCCAGCAGCCGAATGACAGGGAAGTACGAGCAGTACTTC,CASSRMTGKYEQYF
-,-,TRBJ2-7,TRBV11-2,TGTGCCAGCAGCCAATCCAAACCCCCGAAACAAGACGAGCAGTACTTC,CASSQSKPPKQDEQYF
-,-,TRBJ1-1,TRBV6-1,TGTGCCAGTGATACAGGGAAAAACACTGAAGCTTTCTTT,CASDTGKNTEAFF
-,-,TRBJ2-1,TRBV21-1,TGTGCCAGCAGCAAAGCGATTGGAGGGGCCAATGAGCAGTTCTTC,CASSKAIGGANEQFF
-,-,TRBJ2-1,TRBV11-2,TGTGCCAGCAGCTGGGGCGGGACGGCCAATGAGCAGTTCTTC,CASSWGGTANEQFF
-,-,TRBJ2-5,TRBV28,TGTGCCAGCAGCCTCCACACAGGGACAGGCTTTGCGGGAGGGCCCTCAGAGACCCAGTACTTC,CASSLHTGTGFAGGPSETQYF
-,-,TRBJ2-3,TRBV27,TGTGCCAGCACCCTGCCCCTTAGAGGCGGGGCCCACACAGATACGCAGTATTTT,CASTLPLRGGAHTDTQYF
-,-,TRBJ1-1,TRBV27,TGTGCCAGCAGGGACAGCGTGAACACTGAAGCTTTCTTT,CASRDSVNTEAFF
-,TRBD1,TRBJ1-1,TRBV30,TGTGCCTGGAGTCGACAGGGGAACACTGAAGCTTTCTTT,CAWSRQGNTEAFF
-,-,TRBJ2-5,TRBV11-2,TGTGCCAGCAGCATCCCAGGAAGAAGGGGCCAAGAGACCCAGTACTTC,CASSIPGRRGQETQYF
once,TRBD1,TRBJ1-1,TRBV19,TGTGCCAGTTTACAGGGGATGAACACTGAAGCTTTCTTT,CASLQGMNTEAFF
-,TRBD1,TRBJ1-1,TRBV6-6,TGTGCCACCCTGGACAGGGGGATGAACACTGAAGCTTTCTTT,CATLDRGMNTEAFF
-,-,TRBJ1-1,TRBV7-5,TGTGCCAGAAGCTCTCCGGACAGGGGATTTACTGAAGCTTTCTTT,CARSSPDRGFTEAFF
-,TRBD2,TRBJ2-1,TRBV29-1,TGCAGCGTTGTCGGGAGGGCCATGGATGAGCAGTTCTTC,CSVVGRAMDEQFF
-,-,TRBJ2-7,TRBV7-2,TGTGCCAGCTCGTCACACAGGGAATCGAGCGAGCAGTACTTC,CASSSHRESSEQYF
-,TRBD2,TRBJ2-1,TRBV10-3,TGTGCCATCAGTGTCCCTAGCGGGGGGGCCTACAATGAGCAGTTCTTC,CAISVPSGGAYNEQFF
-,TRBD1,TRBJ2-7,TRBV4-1,TGCGCCAGCAGCCTAGGACAGGGCCCCTACGAGCAGTACTTC,CASSLGQGPYEQYF
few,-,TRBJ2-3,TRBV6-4,TGTGCCAGCAGCGTTAGCGTGGGAGATACGCAGTATTTT,CASSVSVGDTQYF
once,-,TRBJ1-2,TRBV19,TGTGCCAGTAGTCAAATCGGCAGGACTAACTATGGCTACACCTTC,CASSQIGRTNYGYTF
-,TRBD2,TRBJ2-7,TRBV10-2,TGCGCCAGCAGTGAGAGGCAGCGGGGGGGCTATTACGCCTCCTACGAGCAGTACTTC,CASSERQRGGYYASYEQYF
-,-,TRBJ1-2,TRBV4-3,TGCGCCAGCAGCCAAGTGGCCCAGGGCGATGGCTACACCTTC,CASSQVAQGDGYTF
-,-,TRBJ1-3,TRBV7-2,TGTGCCAGCAGCTTAACCCGACAGGTTCTCCGCTCTGGAAACACCATATATTTT,CASSLTRQVLRSGNTIYF
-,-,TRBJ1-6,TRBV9,TGTGCCAGCAGCGTAGCACAGTGGGCCTATAATTCACCCCTCCACTTT,CASSVAQWAYNSPLHF
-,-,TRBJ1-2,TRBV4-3,TGCGCCAGCAGCCATCGCACACCAGGGGCGGTCCCCTATGGCTACACCTTC,CASSHRTPGAVPYGYTF
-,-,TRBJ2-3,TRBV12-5,TGTGCTAGTGGTTTGAACAGTTCGGCTACAGATACGCAGTATTTT,CASGLNSSATDTQYF
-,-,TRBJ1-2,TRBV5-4,TGTGCCAGCAGCCCAAGCTTGCGGCCCAAAGCTAACTATGGCTACACCTTC,CASSPSLRPKANYGYTF
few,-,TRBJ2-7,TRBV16,TGTGCCAGCAGCCAATATGGGCGGACTTCCCGCTTCGAGCAGTACTTC,CASSQYGRTSRFEQYF
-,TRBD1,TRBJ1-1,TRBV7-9,TGTGCCAGCAGCTTGAAGGTTGCAGGGGGCACTGAAGCTTTCTTT,CASSLKVAGGTEAFF
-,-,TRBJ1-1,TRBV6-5,TGTGCCAGCAGGGGGGGGACTGAAGCTTTCTTT,CASRGGTEAFF
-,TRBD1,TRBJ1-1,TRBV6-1,TGTGCCAGCAGCCACGGAACTGACAGGGGCGCTGAAGCTTTCTTT,CASSHGTDRGAEAFF
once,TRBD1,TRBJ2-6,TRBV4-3,TGCGCCAGCAGCCAAGTGGTATCGAGACAGGGGGCGTCTGGGGCCAACGTCCTGACTTTC,CASSQVVSRQGASGANVLTF
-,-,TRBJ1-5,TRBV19,TGTGCCAGCTGGGACAAACACTTTGGTCATCAGCCCCAGCATTTT,CASWDKHFGHQPQHF
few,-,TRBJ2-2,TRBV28,TGTGCCAGCAGTGCCGTGTCCGCGGGCAGCAACATAACTCGGACGAACACCGGGGAGCTGTTTTTT,CASSAVSAGSNITRTNTGELFF
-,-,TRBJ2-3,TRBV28,TGTGCCAGCAGTTTTGAGGCGAGGGAGAGTCCCCGCACAGATACGCAGTATTTT,CASSFEARESPRTDTQYF
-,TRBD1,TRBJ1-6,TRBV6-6,TGTGCCAGCAGTTACAACAGGGGTTCACCCCTCCACTTT,CASSYNRGSPLHF
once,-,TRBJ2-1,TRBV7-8,TGTGCCAGCAGCCCCATTCCACGGGGGAGCTCCTACAATGAGCAGTTCTTC,CASSPIPRGSSYNEQFF
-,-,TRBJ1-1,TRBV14,TGTGCCAGCAGCCCGTTTGGGGGGGGACCGAACACTGAAGCTTTCTTT,CASSPFGGGPNTEAFF
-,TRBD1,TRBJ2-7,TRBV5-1,TGCGCCAGCAGCTTGGGACAGGGGGCTCTCGAGCAGTACTTC,CASSLGQGALEQYF
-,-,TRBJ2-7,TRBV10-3,TGTGCCATCAGTGAGTCAGTGGCCGACGAGCAGTACTTC,CAISESVADEQYF
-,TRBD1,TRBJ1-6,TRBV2,TGTGCCAGCAGTGAGTCGGACAGGAGTTATAATTCACCCCTCCACTTT,CASSESDRSYNSPLHF
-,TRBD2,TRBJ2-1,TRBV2,TGTGCCGGTTCGAAGCGGGAGGGGTGGAATGAGCAGTTCTTC,CAGSKREGWNEQFF
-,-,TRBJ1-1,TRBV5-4,TGTGCCAGCAGCTTGGGTGGCGGACGGGAGAACACTGAAGCTTTCTTT,CASSLGGGRENTEAFF
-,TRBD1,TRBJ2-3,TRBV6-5,TGTGCCAGCAGTTACATTGGGACAGGGCGGTGGGATACGCAGTATTTT,CASSYIGTGRWDTQYF
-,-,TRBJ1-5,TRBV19,TGTGCCAGTACCGACCAGGGAATTGAGCCCCAGCATTTT,CASTDQGIEPQHF
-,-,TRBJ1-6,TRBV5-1,TGCGCCAGCAGCTTGGACAGGGTAGAGGCACCCCTCCACTTT,CASSLDRVEAPLHF
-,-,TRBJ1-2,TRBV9,TGTGCCAGCAGCGTAGGGGGACATATGGATGGCTACACCTTC,CASSVGGHMDGYTF
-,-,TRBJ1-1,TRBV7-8,TGTGCCAGCAGCTTAGGGGGGCTGGGGGACACTGAAGCTTTCTTT,CASSLGGLGDTEAFF
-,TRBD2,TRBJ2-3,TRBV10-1,TGCGCCACCCAAGGTAGCGGGAACACAGATACGCAGTATTTT,CATQGSGNTDTQYF
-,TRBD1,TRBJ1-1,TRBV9,TGTGCCAGCAGCGCAGATCGGACAGGGAGGACTGAAGCTTTCTTT,CASSADRTGRTEAFF
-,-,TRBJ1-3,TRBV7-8,TGTGCCAGCAGCGATCGAGGAGCTAACTCTGGAAACACCATATATTTT,CASSDRGANSGNTIYF
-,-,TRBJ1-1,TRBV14,TGTGCCAGCAGCCAAGATACGGGGTCTCCCAACACTGAAGCTTTCTTT,CASSQDTGSPNTEAFF
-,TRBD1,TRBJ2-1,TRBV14,TGTGCCAGCTCCCACAGGGGGCGCGACAATGAGCAGTTCTTC,CASSHRGRDNEQFF
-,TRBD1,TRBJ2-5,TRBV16,TGTGCCAGCAGCCCCCACCGGACAGGGCAAGAGACCCAGTACTTC,CASSPHRTGQETQYF
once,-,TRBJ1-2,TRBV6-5,TGTGCCAGCAGACCCGGGGGGGCTCGTGGCTACACCTTC,CASRPGGARGYTF
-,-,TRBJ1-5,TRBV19,TGTGCCAGTAGTACCGGACAGTATGGCAATCAGCCCCAGCATTTT,CASSTGQYGNQPQHF
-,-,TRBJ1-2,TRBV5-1,TGCGCCAGCGGGGCAGGCGGCCCTGGTTATGGCTACACCTTC,CASGAGGPGYGYTF
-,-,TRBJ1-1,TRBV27,TGTGCCAGCAGTTCCCAGGCGCACACTGAAGCTTTCTTT,CASSSQAHTEAFF